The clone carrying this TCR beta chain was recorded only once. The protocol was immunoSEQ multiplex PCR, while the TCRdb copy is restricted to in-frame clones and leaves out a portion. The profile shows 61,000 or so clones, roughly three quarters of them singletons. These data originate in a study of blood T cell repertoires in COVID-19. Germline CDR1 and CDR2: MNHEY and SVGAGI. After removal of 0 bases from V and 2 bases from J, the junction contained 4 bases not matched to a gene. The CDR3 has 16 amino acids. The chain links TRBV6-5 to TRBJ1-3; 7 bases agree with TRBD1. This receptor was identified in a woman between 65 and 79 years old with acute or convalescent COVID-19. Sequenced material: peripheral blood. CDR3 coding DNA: TGTGCCAGCAGTTACTCGACGGGGACAGCTGGAAACACCATATATTTT. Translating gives CASSYSTGTAGNTIYF.